These 4 T cell receptor beta chains came from one sample sequenced in a study of PD-1 blockade in classical Hodgkin lymphoma. Clones were sequenced by immunoSEQ multiplex PCR, and TCRdb holds only the in-frame ones, with some missing. The sample contains approximately 49,000 clones, 60% to 80% of which appear only once. As for time point: cycle 4 day 1 (C4D1), after six to seven weeks of nivolumab. All patients experienced relapse after autologous stem cell transplantation, and brentuximab vedotin exposure was variable. This material consisted of peripheral blood mononuclear cells (PBMCs), taken before the fourth cycle of nivolumab. The origin of the receptors is a human donor with classical Hodgkin lymphoma.

The V and J genes are TRBV7-9 and TRBJ2-1, with TRBD2 matching over 8 bases. Germline trimming cut 0 bases from V and 3 bases from J; bases unmatched to any gene: 7. The CDR3 runs 17 residues. Germline V gene sequence: CDR1 SEHNR, CDR2 FQNEAQ (reference sequence). The DNA for the CDR3 is TGTGCCAGCAGCTTAGCGCCCTTCCGGGGGGGCTACAATGAGCAGTTCTTC. Translating gives CASSLAPFRGGYNEQFF.

The chain joins TRBV7-3 to TRBJ2-2; no reliable D call. This CDR3 has 12 residues. Germline CDR1 and CDR2: SGHTA and FQGTGA. V dropped 5 bases and J dropped 3 bases, with 4 bases sitting between them. CDR3 residues: CASSLDTGELFF. Written as DNA, the CDR3 is TGTGCCAGCAGCCTGGACACCGGGGAGCTGTTTTTT.

The chain couples TRBV19 to TRBJ1-2; 7 nucleotides match TRBD1. There are 15 residues in the CDR3. V lost 3 bases, J lost 3 bases, and 7 bases stayed unmatched. The V gene's germline CDR1 is LNHDA and CDR2 SQIVND (reference sequence). The CDR3 sequence is CASSIGQAGYYGYTF. The CDR3 coding sequence is TGTGCCAGTAGTATTGGACAGGCGGGATACTATGGCTACACCTTC. The variable domain in full, with the rest retrieved from reference TRBV19 and TRBJ1-2, is DGGITQSPKYLFRKEGQNVTLSCEQNLNHDAMYWYRQDPGQGLRLIYYSQIVNDFQKGDIAEGYSVSREKKESFPLTVTSAQKNPTAFYLCASSIGQAGYYGYTFGSGTRLTVV.

The DNA of the CDR3 is TGTGCCAGCAGCCAGGGAGGACAGGGGGCCTTTGGCTACACCTTC. This codes for CASSQGGQGAFGYTF. The V call is TRBV5-5, the J call TRBJ1-2, with TRBD1 identical over 11 bases. This CDR3 has 15 amino acids. Germline V CDR1 and CDR2: SGHKS, YYEKEE (reference sequence). After removal of 4 bases from V and 7 bases from J, the junction contained 9 bases not matched to a gene. The complete variable domain, with remaining parts taken from reference TRBV5-5 and TRBJ1-2, reads DAGVTQSPTHLIKTRGQQVTLRCSPISGHKSVSWYQQVLGQGPQFIFQYYEKEERGRGNFPDRFSARQFPNYSSELNVNALLLGDSALYLCASSQGGQGAFGYTFGSGTRLTVV.